The entry below describes one TCR beta chain. Given a much more abundant clone one base away, this may be a read error. This specimen comes from a study of blood T cells in healthy people across ages. Each sample provided at least 6 micrograms of extracted total RNA. A second PCR of about 6 to 11 cycles used a sample-barcoded 5' primer and a J-beta primer mix. TCRdb processed the 5' RACE reads anew with MiXCR; each CDR3 protein has one entry. This table has approximately 810,000 distinct CDR3 sequences, more than 25% appearing once. The receptor's source is a woman aged 80 or over in good health. Sequencing was done on a sample of blood.

The CDR3 sequence is CASSYGDWVIYNEQFF. CDR3 DNA: TGTGCCAGCAGTTACGGGGACTGGGTAATCTACAATGAGCAGTTCTTC. This rearrangement joins TRBV6-2 or TRBV6-3 to TRBJ2-1; D may be TRBD2 (6 bases). From germline, CDR1 is MNHEY and CDR2 SVGEGT. This CDR3 is 16 amino acids long. The V gene lost 2 bases and the J gene lost 3 bases, with 14 bases spanning the gap.